A single sample is the source of the 17 T cell receptor beta chains below, sequenced in a study of shared clonotypes between healthy human individuals. Assay: immunoSEQ multiplex PCR; the TCRdb copy retains only in-frame clones and omits some. The sample lists about 610,000 clones, less than 98% occurring once. Sequencing used naive CD4+ T cells sorted from blood. Subset described: CD45RA+ positively selected. These TCRs come from a woman aged 25 to 45 in good health.

The chain uses TRBV6-5 and TRBJ2-5, with no clear D. The CDR3 sequence is 16 residues long. V dropped 0 bases and J dropped 5 bases, with 16 bases sitting between them. CDR1 is MNHEY, CDR2 SVGAGI, per germline. The CDR3 DNA reads as TGTGCCAGCAGTTACTCGGACCGTAATGTGGGCGAGACCCAGTACTTC. This encodes CASSYSDRNVGETQYF.

The chain recombines TRBV2 with TRBJ1-1, with a possible D match to TRBD1 (5 bases). V lost 4 bases and J lost 8, with 14 bases in between. Germline-derived CDR1 and CDR2 are SNHLY and FYNNEI. The CDR3 has 13 residues. The CDR3 here is CASSAGLGTEAFF. For the CDR3, the DNA is TGTGCCAGCAGTGCGGGCTTGGGGACCGAAGCTTTCTTT. Combining the CDR3 with reference TRBV2 and TRBJ1-1 gives the whole variable domain EPEVTQTPSHQVTQMGQEVILRCVPISNHLYFYWYRQILGQKVEFLVSFYNNEISEKSEIFDDQFSVERPDGSNFTLKIRSTKLEDSAMYFCASSAGLGTEAFFGQGTRLTVV.

This chain joins TRBV7-9 and TRBJ2-7; 8 bases fit TRBD2. The germline gives CDR1 SEHNR, CDR2 FQNEAQ (reference sequence). CDR3 length equals 14 residues. The trim removed 1 base at V and 5 bases at J, leaving 4 bases unmatched. The CDR3 nucleotides read TGTGCCAGCAGCTTAGGAGCGGGAGTCCACGAGCAGTACTTC. Translating gives CASSLGAGVHEQYF.

The chain carries TRBV28 and TRBJ2-5; 8 bases fit TRBD2. V gave up 11 bases and J gave up 4 bases; unmatched junction bases: 9. Per germline, CDR1 MDHEN and CDR2 SYDVKM. The CDR3 covers 13 residues. As DNA, the CDR3 is TGTGCCGCCCGAGCGGGAGTGGCAGAGACCCAGTACTTC. Translating gives CAARAGVAETQYF.

The chain combines TRBV14 with TRBJ2-1; D is perhaps TRBD2 (5 bases). Germline V gene lookup returns CDR1 SGHDN and CDR2 FVKESK. V lost 6 bases and J 1 base, leaving 10 bases between the germline ends. The CDR3 extends over 14 amino acids. The CDR3 region has the DNA TGTGCCAGCAGTGCAAGGGAGTCCTACAATGAGCAGTTCTTC. Encoded protein: CASSARESYNEQFF.

The J gene is TRBJ1-5, the V gene TRBV29-1; no firm D call. With 0 bases removed from V and 10 bases from J, the gap between germline ends came to 10 bases. This CDR3 comprises 12 residues. Per the germline V gene, CDR1 is SQVTM and CDR2 is ANQGSEA. The DNA for the CDR3 is TGCAGCGTTGAAGATAGTCACAAACCCCAGCATTTT. Translating gives CSVEDSHKPQHF.

The rearrangement joins TRBV5-1 to TRBJ1-2; possibly TRBD1 for D (5 bases). This CDR3 comprises 15 residues. Germline V gene lookup returns CDR1 SGHRS and CDR2 YFSETQ. The V gene lost 0 bases and the J gene lost 1 base, with 10 bases spanning the gap. Here the CDR3 reads CASSLGGSNNYGYTF. Here the CDR3 DNA reads TGCGCCAGCAGCTTGGGGGGGTCCAATAACTATGGCTACACCTTC.

This chain joins TRBV2 and TRBJ1-5; D is uncertain. The length of the CDR3 is 15 residues. Looked up from germline, CDR1 is SNHLY and CDR2 is FYNNEI. V lost 1 base, J lost 9 bases, and 16 bases lay in between. The CDR3 protein is CASSEVFSTYRPQHF. In DNA form, the CDR3 reads TGTGCCAGCAGTGAAGTTTTCAGCACCTATCGGCCCCAGCATTTT.

The rearrangement joins TRBV4-2 to TRBJ1-3; D gene ambiguous. Trimming stripped 3 bases from V and 0 bases from J, with 9 bases between. The CDR3 sequence is 15 residues long. Germline V CDR1 and CDR2: LGHNA, YNFKEQ. CDR3 bases: TGTGCCAGCAGCCATTCTCAGTCCTCTGGAAACACCATATATTTT. It encodes CASSHSQSSGNTIYF.

The chain uses TRBV7-8 and TRBJ1-4; tentatively, D is TRBD1 (6 bases). This CDR3 is 19 amino acids long. V was pared by 4 bases and J by 4 bases, with 25 bases between. Germline V gene sequence: CDR1 SGHVS, CDR2 FQNEAQ. The CDR3 DNA follows: TGTGCCAGCAGCTCCAGGAGCGGGACATCTCCGGACTTTAATGAAAAACTGTTTTTT. Its translation: CASSSRSGTSPDFNEKLFF. Full variable domain (missing parts from reference TRBV7-8 and TRBJ1-4): GAGVSQSPRYKVAKRGQDVALRCDPISGHVSLFWYQQALGQGPEFLTYFQNEAQLDKSGLPSDRFFAERPEGSVSTLKIQRTQQEDSAVYLCASSSRSGTSPDFNEKLFFGSGTQLSVL.

This clone has a single count. This sequence joins TRBV18 and TRBJ2-1; the D gene is possibly TRBD1 (6 bases). Germline CDR1 reads KGHSH; CDR2 reads LQKENI. This CDR3 contains 15 residues. V gave up 3 bases and J gave up 3 bases, with 12 bases separating them. In DNA form, the CDR3 reads TGTGCCAGCTCACCCGTGACAGGAGGCTACAATGAGCAGTTCTTC. This codes for CASSPVTGGYNEQFF.

The chain combines TRBV7-2 with TRBJ2-7; 8 bases match TRBD1. In germline, CDR1 is SGHTA, CDR2 FQGNSA. CDR3 length equals 14 residues. The ends lost 5 bases at V and 4 bases at J; junction bases unmatched: 7. The CDR3 here is CASSRTGTSYEQYF. The CDR3 DNA sequence: TGTGCCAGCAGCCGGACAGGGACCTCTTACGAGCAGTACTTC.

Here the CDR3 reads CASSYDRGLQPQHF. The CDR3 DNA reads TGTGCCAGCAGTTACGACAGGGGGCTTCAGCCCCAGCATTTT. The chain couples TRBV6-5 to TRBJ1-5, with 10 positions matching TRBD1. The V and J ends lost 2 bases and 6 bases, in that order; junction bases with no gene match: 1. CDR1 and CDR2 (germline): MNHEY, SVGAGI. The length of the CDR3 is 14 residues.

The V gene is TRBV21-1, the J gene TRBJ2-7; TRBD1, the table's D call, lacks a check against the DNA. TRBV21-1 is shown as a pseudogene. The CDR3 runs 15 residues. The DNA of the CDR3 is TGTGCCAGCAGCAAATCCCAGGGACAGGGTTGCGAGCAGTACTTC. Translation: CASSKSQGQGCEQYF.

The chain combines TRBV28 with TRBJ2-3; TRBD1 might be the D (5 bases). CDR1 is MDHEN, CDR2 SYDVKM, per germline. The length of the CDR3 is 12 residues. V was shortened by 7 bases and J by 4 bases, with 9 bases between the two germline ends. DNA of the CDR3: TGTGCCAGCACGTGGGGCGCAGATACGCAGTATTTT. It encodes CASTWGADTQYF.

J is TRBJ2-7 and V is TRBV19; 8 bases match TRBD2. This CDR3 comprises 14 residues. The trim removed 7 bases at V and 3 bases at J, leaving 8 bases unmatched. Looked up from germline, CDR1 is LNHDA and CDR2 is SQIVND (reference sequence). DNA for the CDR3: TGTGCCAGTACAGAAACTAGCGGTGGCTACGAGCAGTACTTC. Residues: CASTETSGGYEQYF.

V gene TRBV5-1 combines with J gene TRBJ2-1; a possible D gene is TRBD2 (5 bases). Germline V CDR1 and CDR2: SGHRS, YFSETQ. The CDR3 runs to 13 residues. The germline V and J ends were trimmed by 3 bases and 12 bases, with 16 bases remaining between them. CDR3 sequence: CASSSNELVGQFF. The CDR3 nucleotides are TGCGCCAGCAGCTCGAACGAACTAGTGGGGCAGTTCTTC.